The T cell receptor beta chain described here comes from a study of OX40 agonist ivuxolimab in advanced cancers. About the research overall: The study enrolled dose-escalation patients with hepatocellular carcinoma, melanoma, renal cell or head and neck cancer.

Assay: immunoSEQ multiplex PCR; the TCRdb copy retains only in-frame clones and omits some. The sample comprises about 61,000 clones, roughly 86% of which are singletons, and 1.2% rests with the top ten. On this clone: Its antigen is not known.

Any history of autoimmune disease or systemic immunosuppression disqualified patients. The study, taken as a whole, reports: No determination was made of the antigen specificity of the expanded peripheral T cells. Relative to CD4+ cells, CD8+ T cells on average had more expanded clones.

This TCR came from an adult with an advanced solid tumor such as melanoma, head and neck, liver or kidney cancer. Here the sequenced sample was CD4+ or CD8+ T cells sorted from blood, taken in a trial of the OX40 agonist ivuxolimab.

CDR3 sequence (DNA): TGTGCCAGCAGTCTTATGCGAAAGACCTATGGCTACACCTTC. Its protein is CASSLMRKTYGYTF. This chain joins TRBV6-1 and TRBJ1-2, with no clear D. This CDR3 region has 14 residues. Per germline, CDR1 MNHNS and CDR2 SASEGT. V was trimmed by 5 bases and J by 4 bases, leaving 14 bases between them.